This T cell receptor beta chain derives from a study of T cells after yellow fever vaccination. Study conclusions and caveats: The study found a weaker secondary response that peaked faster, day 5 versus 15. A minor fraction of clonotypes spanned both CD4 and CD8 compartments.

A single record per CDR3 protein comes from TCRdb applying MiXCR to the 5' RACE reads. The repertoire holds more than 110,000 distinct CDR3 sequences, with 6.6% as singletons. Trimming removed 7 bases at V and 0 bases at J, with 10 bases between. The CDR3 length is 12 residues. Germline CDR1 and CDR2: DFQATT and SNEGSKA (reference sequence). Remarks on this clonotype: The antigen is undetermined. A much larger clone differs from this one at a single base, so this may be a read error.

This receptor was obtained from a man younger than 40 who received the YFV17D yellow fever vaccine. The chain joins TRBV20-1 to TRBJ2-7; D is uncertain. The source was CD4+ T cells sorted from PBMCs, collected 10 days after the yellow fever booster vaccination. This CDR3 is CSDRKGSYEQYF. CDR3 DNA sequence: TGCAGTGATAGGAAAGGCTCCTACGAGCAGTACTTC.